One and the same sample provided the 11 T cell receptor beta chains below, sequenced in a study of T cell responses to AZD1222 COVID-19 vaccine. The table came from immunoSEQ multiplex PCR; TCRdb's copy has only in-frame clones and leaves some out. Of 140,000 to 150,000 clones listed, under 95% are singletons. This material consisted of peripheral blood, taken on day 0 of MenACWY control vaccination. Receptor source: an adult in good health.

DNA of the CDR3: TGTGCCAGCAGCCAAGGGGTAGGGGGTGGCTACACCTTC. Translating gives CASSQGVGGGYTF. The chain has TRBV3-1 (or the pseudogene TRBV3-2) and TRBJ1-2, with D perhaps TRBD1 (6 bases). The CDR3 totals 13 residues. CDR1 is LGHDT and CDR2 is YNNKEL in the germline V gene (reference sequence). V was shortened by 1 base and J by 7 bases, with 10 bases between the two germline ends.

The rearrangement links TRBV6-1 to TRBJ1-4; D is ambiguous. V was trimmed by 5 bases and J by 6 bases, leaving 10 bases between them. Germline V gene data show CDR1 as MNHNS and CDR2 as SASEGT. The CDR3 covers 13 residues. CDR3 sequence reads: CASSLGHYEKLFF. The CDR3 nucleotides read TGTGCCAGCAGTTTAGGGCATTATGAAAAACTGTTTTTT.

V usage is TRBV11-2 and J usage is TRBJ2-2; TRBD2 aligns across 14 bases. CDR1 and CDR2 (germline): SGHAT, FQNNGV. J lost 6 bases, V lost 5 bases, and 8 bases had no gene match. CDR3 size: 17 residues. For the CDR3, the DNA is TGTGCCAGCAGCCCTCAGACGGGACTAGCGGGAGCCGGGGAGCTGTTTTTT. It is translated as CASSPQTGLAGAGELFF.

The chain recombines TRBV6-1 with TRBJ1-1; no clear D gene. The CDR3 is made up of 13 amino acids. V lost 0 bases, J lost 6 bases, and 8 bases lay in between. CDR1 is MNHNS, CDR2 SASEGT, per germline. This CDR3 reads CASSEATNAEAFF. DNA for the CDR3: TGTGCCAGCAGTGAAGCGACAAATGCTGAAGCTTTCTTT.

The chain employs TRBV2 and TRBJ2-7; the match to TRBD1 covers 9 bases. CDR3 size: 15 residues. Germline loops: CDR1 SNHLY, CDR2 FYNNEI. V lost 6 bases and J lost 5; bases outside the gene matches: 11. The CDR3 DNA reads TGTGCCAGCAGCAGGGACAGGGCGGGTTTGGACGAGCAGTACTTC. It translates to CASSRDRAGLDEQYF.

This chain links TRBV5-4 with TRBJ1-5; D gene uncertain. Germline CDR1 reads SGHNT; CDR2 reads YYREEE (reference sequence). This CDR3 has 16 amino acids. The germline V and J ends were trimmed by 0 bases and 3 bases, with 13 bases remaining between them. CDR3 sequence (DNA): TGTGCCAGCAGCTTGGGGGGTAGGGCCGACAATCAGCCCCAGCATTTT. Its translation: CASSLGGRADNQPQHF.

CDR3 region: CASSEWTSGGAGETQYF. The CDR3 DNA is TGCGCCAGCAGTGAGTGGACTAGCGGGGGGGCCGGAGAGACCCAGTACTTC. The gene calls are TRBV10-2 and TRBJ2-5; the match to TRBD2 covers 15 bases. The CDR3 spans 17 residues. After removal of 1 base from V and 4 bases from J, the junction contained 4 bases not matched to a gene. Germline V CDR1 and CDR2: WSHSY, SAAADI.

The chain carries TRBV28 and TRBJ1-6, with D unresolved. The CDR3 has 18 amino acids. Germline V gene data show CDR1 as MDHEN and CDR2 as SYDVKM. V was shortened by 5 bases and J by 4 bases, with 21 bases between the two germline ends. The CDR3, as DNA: TGTGCCAGCAGTCCGCCCTCGGGTAGCGCTGGATATAATTCACCCCTCCACTTT. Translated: CASSPPSGSAGYNSPLHF.

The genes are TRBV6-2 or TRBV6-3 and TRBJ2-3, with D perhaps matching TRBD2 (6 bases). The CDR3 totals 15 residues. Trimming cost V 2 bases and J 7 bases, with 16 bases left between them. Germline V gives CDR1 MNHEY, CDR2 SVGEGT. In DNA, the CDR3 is TGTGCCAGCAGTTACCTGGGGCGGGGCTTCAATACGCAGTATTTT. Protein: CASSYLGRGFNTQYF.

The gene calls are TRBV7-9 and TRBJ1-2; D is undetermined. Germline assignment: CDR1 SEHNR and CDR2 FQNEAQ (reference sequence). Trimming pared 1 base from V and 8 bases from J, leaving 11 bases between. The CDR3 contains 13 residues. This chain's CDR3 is CASSLESRQGYTF. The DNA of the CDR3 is TGTGCCAGCAGCTTAGAGAGCCGGCAGGGCTACACCTTC.

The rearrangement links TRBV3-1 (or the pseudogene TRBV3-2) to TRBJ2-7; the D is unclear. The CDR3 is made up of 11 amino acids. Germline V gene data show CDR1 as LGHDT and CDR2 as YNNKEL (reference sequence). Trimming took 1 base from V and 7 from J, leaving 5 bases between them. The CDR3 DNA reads TGTGCCAGCAGCCAAGGGCGAGAGCAGTACTTC. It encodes CASSQGREQYF.